These 8 T cell receptor beta chains share one sample of origin, sequenced in a study of response to subunit inactivated influenza vaccine. TCRdb redid the calling of the RT-PCR reads with MiXCR, one entry per CDR3 protein. The sample has 200,000 to 250,000 distinct CDR3 sequences, 12% seen once. Here the sequenced sample was non-naive T cells sorted from PBMCs, taken 14 to 15 days before vaccination. The source is a man in his forties or fifties who received an inactivated influenza vaccine.

This clonotype was observed a handful of times. The V and J genes are TRBV5-1 and TRBJ1-1, with D possibly being TRBD1 (6 bases). Germline assignment: CDR1 SGHRS and CDR2 YFSETQ. The V end lost 4 bases, the J end lost 1 base, and 8 bases lay between the germline ends. The CDR3 is made up of 13 amino acids. The CDR3 nucleotides read TGCGCCAGCAGCACACAGGGGAACACTGAAGCTTTCTTT. Translating gives CASSTQGNTEAFF.

J is TRBJ2-5 and V is TRBV3-1; no definite D call. Looked up from germline, CDR1 is LGHDT and CDR2 is YNNKEL (reference sequence). Trimming removed 0 bases at V and 6 bases at J, with 8 bases between. This CDR3 has 13 residues. In DNA, the CDR3 is TGTGCCAGCAGCCAAGATCGGCAGCAGACCCAGTACTTC. It translates to CASSQDRQQTQYF.

The chain links TRBV15 to TRBJ2-3; D is unclear. CDR3 length equals 14 residues. Germline V gene lookup returns CDR1 LNHNV and CDR2 YYDKDF (reference sequence). Trimming pared 7 bases from V and 0 bases from J, leaving 11 bases between. CDR3 sequence (DNA): TGTGCCACCAACCAACGGTCTAGCACAGATACGCAGTATTTT. This gives the protein CATNQRSSTDTQYF. The full variable domain, its missing parts supplied by reference TRBV15 and TRBJ2-3, is DAMVIQNPRYQVTQFGKPVTLSCSQTLNHNVMYWYQQKSSQAPKLLFHYYDKDFNNEADTPDNFQSRRPNTSFCFLDIRSPGLGDTAMYLCATNQRSSTDTQYFGPGTRLTVL.

The rearrangement links TRBV7-2 to TRBJ1-2; 8 nucleotides line up with TRBD1. Germline CDR1 and CDR2: SGHTA and FQGNSA. With 4 bases clipped from V and 9 bases from J, the junction kept 7 bases outside the gene matches. The CDR3 extends over 13 amino acids. As DNA, the CDR3 is TGTGCCAGCAGCTCACAGGGGGGGCTTCGCTACACCTTC. Translated, it gives CASSSQGGLRYTF.

The table lists this clonotype with a few counts. This sequence joins TRBV10-3 and TRBJ2-1; 7 positions match TRBD2. Trimming took 10 bases from V and 9 from J; bases not matched to a gene: 6. Per germline, CDR1 ENHRY and CDR2 SYGVKD. The CDR3 has 11 residues. CDR3 sequence: CATAGDVEQFF. The CDR3 DNA reads TGTGCCACTGCGGGAGATGTTGAGCAGTTCTTC.

This clonotype was observed a few times. One base away lies a much larger clone, so this may be a sequencing read error. The CDR3 DNA sequence: TGCAGTGCACCGGACGGTGCCTACGAGCAGTACTTC. Translated: CSAPDGAYEQYF. This chain links TRBV20-1 with TRBJ2-7; D call uncertain. Per germline, CDR1 DFQATT and CDR2 SNEGSKA (reference sequence). CDR3 length: 12 residues. V was trimmed by 6 bases and J by 2 bases, leaving 11 bases between them.

This clonotype turned up a few times. CDR3 DNA sequence: TGCGCCAGCAGCATGGGGGCAGGGGGCGTGGACTACGAGCAGTACTTC. Translation: CASSMGAGGVDYEQYF. The chain uses TRBV5-1 and TRBJ2-7; TRBD1 matches at 8 bases. V shed 4 bases, J shed 3 bases, and the junction held 12 bases outside the gene matches. CDR1 is SGHRS and CDR2 is YFSETQ in the germline V gene. The CDR3 covers 16 residues. Full variable domain (rest looked up from reference TRBV5-1 and TRBJ2-7): KAGVTQTPRYLIKTRGQQVTLSCSPISGHRSVSWYQQTPGQGLQFLFEYFSETQRNKGNFPGRFSGRQFSNSRSEMNVSTLELGDSALYLCASSMGAGGVDYEQYFGPGTRLTVT.

This clonotype has just a few counts. The chain links TRBV20-1 to TRBJ1-5, with D tentatively TRBD1 (6 bases). Trimming stripped 6 bases from V and 4 bases from J, with 22 bases between. CDR3 length equals 16 residues. Germline V lookup: CDR1 DFQATT, CDR2 SNEGSKA (reference sequence). CDR3 sequence reads: CSASGRWTAKNQPQHF. CDR3 sequence (DNA): TGCAGTGCATCCGGAAGATGGACAGCTAAGAATCAGCCCCAGCATTTT.